The T cell receptor (beta chain) under discussion was sequenced for a study of Graves' ophthalmopathy and Graves' hyperthyroidism. Overall study context: Specimen type is peripheral blood, obtained at initial diagnosis before any treatment. Study-wide results and caveats: In blood, most expanded thyroid clonotypes above 0.001 frequency were also detected.

This clonotype was picked up a small number of times. The antigen remains undetermined. The CDR3 extends over 16 amino acids. Germline lookup yields CDR1 LNHDA and CDR2 SQIVND (reference sequence). V shed 0 bases and J 5 bases; nucleotides not matched to a gene: 5. Fresh peripheral blood, roughly 10 ml, was the PBMC source. RNA transcripts were the source from which TCR beta CDR3 regions were amplified. After a first-round RT-PCR with HTBI primers, a second-round multiplex PCR was run. TCRdb recomputed calls from the multiplex PCR reads with MiXCR, one row per CDR3 protein. This table holds around 600,000 distinct CDR3 sequences, about two fifths found once.

V and J are TRBV19 and TRBJ1-2; 11 nucleotides line up with TRBD1. The sequence derives from an adult man with Graves' ophthalmopathy. Sequencing was done on a sample of peripheral blood. The DNA of the CDR3 is TGTGCCAGTAGTATAGACGGACAGGGGGCGACTTATGGCTACACCTTC. Its protein product is CASSIDGQGATYGYTF.